Listed below are T cell receptor beta chains from one sample, sequenced in a study of T cell repertoires in cytomegalovirus infection. TCRdb processed the reads anew with MiXCR; each CDR3 protein has one entry. The table has about 740,000 distinct CDR3 sequences, approximately 40% seen once. Sequencing input: PBMCs. Source of these receptors: a human donor in good health (CMV status not recorded). Some clones in this sample may be carry-over from other donors' samples. Each CDR3 is given with its conserved first and last residue. Each record gives: J gene, clone size, D gene, V gene, CDR3 DNA, CDR3 protein. The D gene is left open where the match is weak. For some rows the clone size is stated as once, few or many, or as a class when expanded; others skip it.

J: TRBJ1-1
size: .
D: .
V: TRBV12-3/TRBV12-4
DNA: TGTGCCAGCAGGCAGGGAGGACTCACTGAAGCTTTCTTT
CDR3: CASRQGGLTEAFF

J: TRBJ1-2
size: .
D: .
V: TRBV19
DNA: TGTGCCAGTAGTATCATCGGGGGATTCTATGGCTACACCTTC
CDR3: CASSIIGGFYGYTF

J: TRBJ2-5
size: .
D: TRBD2
V: TRBV20-1
DNA: TGCAGTTCCCGACTAGCGGGGGCCGAAGAGACCCAGTACTTC
CDR3: CSSRLAGAEETQYF

J: TRBJ1-4
size: .
D: .
V: TRBV7-3
DNA: TGTGCCAGCAGCCCGCTGGGGGGGGCTAATGAAAAACTGTTTTTT
CDR3: CASSPLGGANEKLFF

J: TRBJ2-3
size: .
D: .
V: TRBV3-1
DNA: TGTGCCAGCAGACCCGCAGGGGGAGGGGTCACAGATACGCAGTATTTT
CDR3: CASRPAGGGVTDTQYF

J: TRBJ2-1
size: few
D: .
V: TRBV6-5
DNA: TGTGCCAGCAGTTACGCAACTACGAGAAGCTACAGCTCCTACAATGAGCAGTTCTTC
CDR3: CASSYATTRSYSSYNEQFF

J: TRBJ1-2
size: many
D: .
V: TRBV7-2
DNA: TGTGCCAGCAGCTTCGGGACACCAAACTACACCTTC
CDR3: CASSFGTPNYTF

J: TRBJ2-1
size: .
D: .
V: TRBV20-1
DNA: TGCAGTGCTAGTGCAGCCGCCTCCGGCAATGAGCAGTTCTTC
CDR3: CSASAAASGNEQFF

J: TRBJ2-3
size: .
D: TRBD1
V: TRBV5-1
DNA: TGCGCCAGCAGCTTCGGACAGGGATGGGATACGCAGTATTTT
CDR3: CASSFGQGWDTQYF

J: TRBJ2-5
size: .
D: TRBD2
V: TRBV7-2
DNA: TGTGCCAGCAGCATGGGACTAGCGGGATATGGAGAGACCCAGTACTTC
CDR3: CASSMGLAGYGETQYF

J: TRBJ1-1
size: few
D: .
V: TRBV28
DNA: TGTGCCAGCAGTTTAGAAGGTGTTTTTGCTGAAGCTTTCTTT
CDR3: CASSLEGVFAEAFF

J: TRBJ1-1
size: many
D: .
V: TRBV6-5
DNA: TGTGCCAGCAGTTACGGAGCTGAAGCTTTCTTT
CDR3: CASSYGAEAFF

J: TRBJ1-5
size: few
D: .
V: TRBV28
DNA: TGTGCCAGCATTCTACCAGGTGTCAGCAATCAGCCCCAGCATTTT
CDR3: CASILPGVSNQPQHF

J: TRBJ2-3
size: few
D: .
V: TRBV19
DNA: TGTGCCACCAAGGGGCCATTCACAGATACGCAGTATTTT
CDR3: CATKGPFTDTQYF

J: TRBJ1-4
size: .
D: .
V: TRBV7-9
DNA: TGTGCCAGCAGCTTAAAGCGGCAGGGTCGTGAAAAACTGTTTTTT
CDR3: CASSLKRQGREKLFF

J: TRBJ2-2
size: .
D: TRBD1
V: TRBV6-1
DNA: TGTGCCAGCGAAAAGGGACAGGGGGTATGGACCGGGGAGCTGTTTTTT
CDR3: CASEKGQGVWTGELFF

J: TRBJ2-1
size: few
D: TRBD2
V: TRBV2
DNA: TGTGCCAGCAGTAGGACTAGCGGGGGTCGGGAGCAGTTCTTC
CDR3: CASSRTSGGREQFF

J: TRBJ1-1
size: .
D: .
V: TRBV19
DNA: TGTGCCAGTACCAGGGCCTCCGTGAGGGTTACTGAAGCTTTCTTT
CDR3: CASTRASVRVTEAFF

J: TRBJ2-6
size: .
D: .
V: TRBV29-1
DNA: TGCAGCGTTGGCATGAGCTCTGGGGCCAACGTCCTGACTTTC
CDR3: CSVGMSSGANVLTF

J: TRBJ2-3
size: .
D: TRBD2
V: TRBV11-1
DNA: TGTGCCAGCAGCTCCTGGACTAGCGGGGGCCATAGCACAGATACGCAGTATTTT
CDR3: CASSSWTSGGHSTDTQYF

J: TRBJ2-7
size: .
D: .
V: TRBV7-6
DNA: TGTGCCAGCAGCTTAAGGGGGGATACCTTTATTGGGCAGTACTTC
CDR3: CASSLRGDTFIGQYF

J: TRBJ1-2
size: .
D: TRBD1
V: TRBV11-2
DNA: TGTGCCAGCAGCTTATGGACAGGGGGCGCGGGCTATGGCTACACCTTC
CDR3: CASSLWTGGAGYGYTF

J: TRBJ1-1
size: few
D: .
V: TRBV11-2
DNA: TGTGCCAGCAGCTTACCTTATCGTCGGCCAGGAGGGCACACTGAAGCTTTCTTT
CDR3: CASSLPYRRPGGHTEAFF

J: TRBJ2-2
size: few
D: .
V: TRBV28
DNA: TGTGCCAGCAGTTTCCGAACCCTCTCCGGCGGGGAGCTGTTTTTT
CDR3: CASSFRTLSGGELFF

J: TRBJ1-1
size: .
D: TRBD1
V: TRBV6-5
DNA: TGTGCCAGCAGCCTGCGGACAGGGAGATACAGTACTGAAGCTTTCTTT
CDR3: CASSLRTGRYSTEAFF

J: TRBJ2-7
size: .
D: .
V: TRBV20-1
DNA: TGCAGTGCTCCGGACAGCACCTACGAGCAGTACTTC
CDR3: CSAPDSTYEQYF

J: TRBJ2-4
size: .
D: TRBD2
V: TRBV20-1
DNA: TGCAGCCAGCGGGGGGAAAACATTCAGTACTTC
CDR3: CSQRGENIQYF

J: TRBJ1-3
size: many
D: .
V: TRBV7-2
DNA: TGTGCCAGCAGTTTATTCCCAGGGGCCGGAAACACCATATATTTT
CDR3: CASSLFPGAGNTIYF

J: TRBJ2-1
size: .
D: TRBD1
V: TRBV12-3/TRBV12-4
DNA: TGTGCCAGCAGACGGGACAGTCCCTTTCGGGAGTTCTTC
CDR3: CASRRDSPFREFF

J: TRBJ2-1
size: .
D: .
V: TRBV28
DNA: TGTGCCAGCAGTCCGCCACTAGAGGAGCAGTTCTTC
CDR3: CASSPPLEEQFF

J: TRBJ2-3
size: .
D: TRBD2
V: TRBV11-1
DNA: TGTGCCAGCATCCGCAGGACTAGCGCCACAGATACGCAGTATTTT
CDR3: CASIRRTSATDTQYF

J: TRBJ1-1
size: few
D: .
V: TRBV6-6
DNA: TGTGCCAGCACCTGGACAGAAAAGAACACTGAAGCTTTCTTT
CDR3: CASTWTEKNTEAFF

J: TRBJ1-1
size: .
D: .
V: TRBV28
DNA: TGTGCCTCAGAAGGGTACACTGAAGCTTTCTTT
CDR3: CASEGYTEAFF

J: TRBJ1-1
size: once
D: TRBD1
V: TRBV28
DNA: TGTGCCAGCAGTATAAGCAGGGGGACTGAAGCTTTATTT
CDR3: CASSISRGTEALF

J: TRBJ1-6
size: few
D: .
V: TRBV28
DNA: TGTGCCAGCAGTGACCCGAATTCACCCCTCCACTTT
CDR3: CASSDPNSPLHF

J: TRBJ2-7
size: once
D: TRBD2
V: TRBV28
DNA: TGTGCCAGCAGTGAACTAGCGGGGGTCTCCTACGAGCAGTACTTC
CDR3: CASSELAGVSYEQYF

J: TRBJ1-6
size: .
D: .
V: TRBV12-3/TRBV12-4
DNA: TGTGCCAGCAGTGGACACGGCCTCCACTTT
CDR3: CASSGHGLHF

J: TRBJ2-2
size: .
D: TRBD1
V: TRBV30
DNA: TGTGCCTGGAGTGTACTGGACAGGTACACCGGGGAGCTGTTTTTT
CDR3: CAWSVLDRYTGELFF

J: TRBJ1-1
size: .
D: TRBD1
V: TRBV12-3/TRBV12-4
DNA: TGTGCCAGCAGCCTCCGGCTCGGGACAGGGGGCCGAGACACTGAAGCTTTCTTT
CDR3: CASSLRLGTGGRDTEAFF

J: TRBJ2-3
size: .
D: TRBD2
V: TRBV10-3
DNA: TGTGCCACCAAAGCAGCGGGAGGGCCATCAGATACGCAGTATTTT
CDR3: CATKAAGGPSDTQYF

J: TRBJ1-4
size: few
D: .
V: TRBV7-2
DNA: TGTGCCAGCAGCTCTAACCGGGGGATTGAAAAACTGTTTTTT
CDR3: CASSSNRGIEKLFF

J: TRBJ2-7
size: .
D: .
V: TRBV19
DNA: TGTGCCAGTAGTATGAGACAGCAAGGGAGCGAGCAGTACTTC
CDR3: CASSMRQQGSEQYF

J: TRBJ1-2
size: .
D: TRBD1
V: TRBV28
DNA: TGTGCCAGCAGTTTATATACCGGACAGGGGACCTACACCTTC
CDR3: CASSLYTGQGTYTF

J: TRBJ2-5
size: .
D: .
V: TRBV12-3/TRBV12-4
DNA: TGTGCCAGCAGAGATCCCCGGAGGACTAAGGACCAAGAGACCCAGTACTTC
CDR3: CASRDPRRTKDQETQYF

J: TRBJ1-6
size: .
D: .
V: TRBV20-1
DNA: TGCAGTGCTAGAGGTGAACCACCCCTCCACTTT
CDR3: CSARGEPPLHF

J: TRBJ1-1
size: .
D: TRBD1
V: TRBV7-2
DNA: TGTGTCAGCAGCATAATCCTCGCAGGGGGACGGACTGAAGCTTTCTTT
CDR3: CVSSIILAGGRTEAFF

J: TRBJ2-5
size: .
D: TRBD2
V: TRBV28
DNA: TGTGCCAGCAACGCTGGCCTAGCGGGAGACGAGACCCAGTACTTC
CDR3: CASNAGLAGDETQYF

J: TRBJ1-2
size: .
D: .
V: TRBV23-1
DNA: TGCGCCAGCAGTCGGGGGATTACCTATGGCTACACCTTC
CDR3: CASSRGITYGYTF

J: TRBJ2-2
size: few
D: .
V: TRBV24-1
DNA: TGTGCCACCAGTTTTATGCAGGGCATTACCGGGGAGCTGTTTTTT
CDR3: CATSFMQGITGELFF

J: TRBJ2-1
size: .
D: .
V: TRBV7-2
DNA: TGTGCCAGCACCAAGGGAACCTACAATGAGCAGTTCTTC
CDR3: CASTKGTYNEQFF

J: TRBJ2-3
size: few
D: TRBD2
V: TRBV20-1
DNA: TGCAGTGCTCCGACTAGCTTGTCAGATACGCAGTATTTT
CDR3: CSAPTSLSDTQYF

J: TRBJ2-1
size: .
D: TRBD2
V: TRBV7-7
DNA: TGTGCTAGCAGCTTGGTAGCGGGGAACAATGAGCAGTTCTTC
CDR3: CASSLVAGNNEQFF

J: TRBJ1-2
size: .
D: TRBD1
V: TRBV5-1
DNA: TGCGCCAGCAGCCTCGACAGGGGAAACAACTATGGCTACACCTTC
CDR3: CASSLDRGNNYGYTF

J: TRBJ1-2
size: many
D: .
V: TRBV12-3/TRBV12-4
DNA: TGTGCCAGCAGTTTGAGGGGCTCCTACGGTGGCTACACCTTC
CDR3: CASSLRGSYGGYTF

J: TRBJ2-2
size: few
D: .
V: TRBV7-6
DNA: TGTGCCAGCAGCAACCGGGGCACCGGGGAGCTGTTTTTT
CDR3: CASSNRGTGELFF